These T cell receptor beta chains were read from a single sample in a study of shared clonotypes between healthy human individuals. The repertoire was sequenced with immunoSEQ multiplex PCR; TCRdb's copy has only in-frame clones and lacks some. This table holds 2.3 million or so clones, more than 85% found once. Sequencing was carried out using naive CD4+ T cells from PBMCs. These receptors all stem from a man between 18 and 29 years old in good health. Some clones in this sample may be carry-over from other donors' samples. Both conserved end residues are part of each CDR3. A D gene is named only where the DNA matches it firmly. A row's size may be missing; if present it is once, few, many or a size class.

D,V,size,J,CDR3,DNA
-,TRBV2,few,TRBJ1-5,CASTGENSNQPQHF,TGTGCCAGCACCGGGGAGAATAGCAATCAGCCCCAGCATTTT
-,TRBV7-9,-,TRBJ1-1,CASLLNTEAFF,TGTGCCAGCCTATTGAACACTGAAGCTTTCTTT
-,TRBV5-1,-,TRBJ2-2,CASSLALDGELFF,TGCGCCAGCAGCTTGGCCTTGGACGGGGAGCTGTTTTTT
-,TRBV20-1,-,TRBJ2-6,CSAGGANVLTF,TGCAGTGCAGGAGGGGCCAACGTCCTGACTTTC
-,TRBV10-3,-,TRBJ1-4,CATGGETNEKLFF,TGTGCCACCGGGGGGGAAACTAATGAAAAACTGTTTTTT
-,TRBV13,-,TRBJ2-7,CASSLDRVSGEQYF,TGTGCCAGCAGCTTAGACAGGGTTTCAGGCGAGCAGTACTTC
TRBD1,TRBV7-3,-,TRBJ2-1,CASSPRDRGRYEQFF,TGTGCCAGCAGCCCGCGGGACAGGGGGCGATATGAGCAGTTCTTC
TRBD1,TRBV5-1,-,TRBJ2-7,CASSFRHGTAIFEQYF,TGCGCCAGCAGCTTCCGTCACGGGACAGCTATTTTCGAGCAGTACTTC
-,TRBV7-9,-,TRBJ2-1,CASSQPQAAYNEQFF,TGTGCCAGCAGCCAACCTCAAGCGGCCTACAATGAGCAGTTCTTC
-,TRBV4-1,-,TRBJ1-1,CASSQDRSAPEAFF,TGCGCCAGCAGCCAAGATAGGTCGGCCCCTGAAGCTTTCTTT
-,TRBV28,-,TRBJ1-1,CASRMGRFNTEAFF,TGTGCCAGCAGAATGGGACGGTTTAACACTGAAGCTTTCTTT
TRBD1,TRBV7-6,-,TRBJ2-2,CASSTRNRGSGELFF,TGTGCCAGCAGCACCCGAAACAGGGGTTCCGGGGAGCTGTTTTTT
TRBD1,TRBV4-3,-,TRBJ2-4,CASSQETGGSIQYF,TGCGCCAGCAGCCAAGAGACAGGGGGGAGCATTCAGTACTTC
-,TRBV2,few,TRBJ1-2,CASSENYGYTF,TGTGCCAGCTCAGAAAACTATGGCTACACCTTC
-,TRBV6-4,once,TRBJ2-1,CASRGVAGTVNEQFF,TGTGCCAGCAGGGGAGTTGCAGGGACGGTCAATGAGCAGTTCTTC
-,TRBV4-1,-,TRBJ2-5,CASSQLGTVVETQYF,TGCGCCAGCAGCCAATTGGGGACGGTTGTGGAGACCCAGTACTTC
-,TRBV11-2,-,TRBJ2-2,CASSPRGGYTGELFF,TGTGCCAGCAGCCCGCGTGGGGGATACACCGGGGAGCTGTTTTTT
TRBD2,TRBV6-6,-,TRBJ2-2,CASRRLAGDTGELFF,TGTGCCAGCAGACGACTAGCGGGAGACACCGGGGAGCTGTTTTTT
TRBD1,TRBV18,-,TRBJ2-1,CASSITLGQGASYNEQFF,TGTGCCAGCTCGATAACTCTGGGACAGGGGGCCTCCTACAATGAGCAGTTCTTC
-,TRBV7-3,once,TRBJ1-1,CASSYDSNTEAFF,TGTGCCAGCAGCTACGATTCGAACACTGAAGCTTTCTTT
-,TRBV29-1,-,TRBJ2-7,CSVGATYEQYF,TGCAGCGTTGGGGCGACCTACGAGCAGTACTTC
-,TRBV9,-,TRBJ1-5,CASSAGQNQPQHF,TGTGCCAGCAGCGCAGGACAGAATCAGCCCCAGCATTTT
-,TRBV5-4,-,TRBJ1-1,CASSLVLGEAEAFF,TGTGCCAGCAGCTTGGTTTTAGGGGAGGCTGAAGCTTTCTTT
TRBD2,TRBV28,-,TRBJ2-5,CASSYLKREGETQYF,TGTGCCAGCAGCTACCTAAAGCGGGAAGGAGAGACCCAGTACTTC
-,TRBV9,-,TRBJ2-1,CASSLWAAVYNEQFF,TGTGCCAGCAGCCTTTGGGCGGCCGTTTACAATGAGCAGTTCTTC
TRBD1,TRBV9,-,TRBJ1-2,CASSVEGGRGRRGYTF,TGTGCCAGCAGCGTAGAAGGAGGCAGGGGGAGACGTGGCTACACCTTC
-,TRBV4-1,-,TRBJ2-3,CASSQGSRVGSTDTQYF,TGCGCCAGCAGCCAAGGTTCCCGAGTAGGATCAACAGATACGCAGTATTTT
-,TRBV10-3,-,TRBJ1-2,CATEGGSGYTF,TGTGCCACCGAGGGAGGGAGTGGCTACACCTTC
-,TRBV4-1,-,TRBJ1-1,CASSQDRLVTEAFF,TGCGCCAGCAGCCAAGATCGTTTGGTCACTGAAGCTTTCTTT
-,TRBV7-3,-,TRBJ2-7,CASSLGGRTPYEQYF,TGTGCCAGCAGCCTTGGCGGGCGCACCCCCTACGAGCAGTACTTC
TRBD1,TRBV11-2,-,TRBJ2-7,CASSLRDRTHYEQYF,TGTGCCAGCAGCCTCAGGGACAGGACCCACTACGAGCAGTACTTC
-,TRBV5-1,-,TRBJ1-1,CASSFQGLDTEAFF,TGCGCCAGCAGCTTCCAGGGGTTGGACACTGAAGCTTTCTTT
-,TRBV6-4,-,TRBJ2-1,CASSDDGTGHNEQFF,TGTGCCAGCAGTGACGATGGAACAGGTCACAATGAGCAGTTCTTC
TRBD1,TRBV6-1,-,TRBJ1-4,CASSGDSGGNEKLFF,TGTGCCAGCAGTGGGGACAGCGGTGGTAATGAAAAACTGTTTTTT
TRBD2,TRBV10-3,-,TRBJ2-3,CAISEGGSIADTQYF,TGTGCCATCAGTGAGGGCGGGAGTATCGCAGATACGCAGTATTTT
TRBD2,TRBV18,-,TRBJ2-7,CASSPLAGGAYEQYF,TGTGCCAGCTCACCACTAGCGGGAGGGGCCTACGAGCAGTACTTC
-,TRBV10-3,-,TRBJ2-7,CAIKGSGLEQYF,TGTGCCATCAAAGGATCTGGGCTCGAGCAGTACTTC
-,TRBV30,-,TRBJ2-2,CAWSSTAGTGELFF,TGTGCCTGGAGCTCTACGGCGGGCACCGGGGAGCTGTTTTTT
-,TRBV5-6,-,TRBJ2-7,CASSLVEGPLSYEQYF,TGTGCCAGCAGCTTGGTTGAGGGCCCCCTCTCCTACGAGCAGTACTTC
TRBD2,TRBV4-2,-,TRBJ2-1,CASSQAPRASGTGEQFF,TGTGCCAGCAGCCAAGCACCAAGGGCTAGCGGGACGGGTGAGCAGTTCTTC
-,TRBV6-6,-,TRBJ1-4,CATHPAGSANEKLFF,TGTGCCACCCACCCAGCGGGGTCGGCTAATGAAAAACTGTTTTTT
-,TRBV5-5,-,TRBJ2-5,CASSLEGSSQETQYF,TGTGCCAGCAGCTTGGAGGGTTCGTCCCAAGAGACCCAGTACTTC
-,TRBV5-1,many,TRBJ2-5,CASSLEVSKETQYF,TGCGCCAGCAGCTTGGAGGTCTCTAAAGAGACCCAGTACTTC
TRBD1,TRBV5-1,-,TRBJ2-3,CASSVGQPNTDTQYF,TGCGCCAGCAGCGTGGGACAGCCAAACACAGATACGCAGTATTTT
-,TRBV5-1,-,TRBJ2-7,CASSRNRETSYEQYF,TGCGCCAGCAGCCGTAACAGGGAAACATCCTACGAGCAGTACTTC
-,TRBV5-1,few,TRBJ1-5,CASSPGTGNQPQHF,TGCGCCAGCAGCCCCGGGACCGGGAATCAGCCCCAGCATTTT
TRBD2,TRBV5-1,-,TRBJ2-7,CASSLRASGSEAYEQYF,TGCGCCAGCAGCTTGCGGGCTAGCGGGAGCGAAGCCTACGAGCAGTACTTC
-,TRBV19,-,TRBJ2-3,CASSNPQVGGSDTQYF,TGTGCCAGTAGTAACCCCCAAGTTGGGGGGTCAGATACGCAGTATTTT
TRBD1,TRBV15,-,TRBJ2-5,CATSRDDRVQETQYF,TGTGCCACCAGCAGAGACGACAGGGTTCAAGAGACCCAGTACTTC
-,TRBV9,once,TRBJ2-7,CASSVGPGFPYEQYF,TGTGCCAGCAGCGTAGGTCCAGGGTTCCCCTACGAGCAGTACTTC
TRBD1,TRBV14,once,TRBJ2-7,CASSQLRDRGEQYF,TGTGCCAGCAGCCAGCTCCGGGACAGAGGCGAGCAGTACTTC
TRBD1,TRBV6-4,-,TRBJ1-2,CASSDGTGATNYGYTF,TGTGCCAGCAGTGACGGGACAGGAGCTACTAACTATGGCTACACCTTC
TRBD2,TRBV5-1,-,TRBJ2-3,CASSLPGGHTDTQYF,TGCGCCAGCAGCTTGCCGGGGGGGCATACAGATACGCAGTATTTT
TRBD1,TRBV18,-,TRBJ1-1,CASSPYRDRGPLTAEAFF,TGTGCCAGCTCACCCTATCGGGACAGGGGACCCTTGACTGCTGAAGCTTTCTTT
-,TRBV6-5,-,TRBJ1-2,CASSYSGVGYTF,TGTGCCAGCAGTTACTCTGGGGTCGGCTACACCTTC